The rows below give T cell receptor beta chains drawn from one sample of a study of cytotoxic CD8 clonotypes in ibrutinib-treated CLL. Assay used: immunoSEQ multiplex PCR; TCRdb lists only in-frame clones, some missing. The table includes some 85,000 clones, approximately 77% detected once. Sequenced material: PBMCs, taken after 24 months of ibrutinib treatment. The receptors stem from a human donor with chronic lymphocytic leukemia. Each CDR3 is given with its conserved first and last residue. Each record gives: D gene, clone size, V gene, J gene, CDR3 protein, CDR3 DNA. The D gene is left open where the match is weak. Clone size is given for some rows only: seen once, a few or many times, or a class if the clone is expanded.

D gene: .
clone size: .
V gene: TRBV29-1
J gene: TRBJ2-1
CDR3 protein: CSVGGAINEQFF
CDR3 DNA: TGCAGCGTTGGGGGGGCTATCAATGAGCAGTTCTTC

D gene: .
clone size: .
V gene: TRBV29-1
J gene: TRBJ2-2
CDR3 protein: CSVSRTNTGELFF
CDR3 DNA: TGCAGCGTATCCCGAACGAACACCGGGGAGCTGTTTTTT

D gene: .
clone size: few
V gene: TRBV12-5
J gene: TRBJ1-1
CDR3 protein: CASGLVRGGLRDTEAFF
CDR3 DNA: TGTGCTAGTGGTTTGGTACGTGGAGGACTAAGGGACACTGAAGCTTTCTTT

D gene: .
clone size: few
V gene: TRBV28
J gene: TRBJ2-1
CDR3 protein: CASSFSGAFYNEQFF
CDR3 DNA: TGTGCCAGCAGTTTCTCGGGAGCCTTCTACAATGAGCAGTTCTTC

D gene: .
clone size: .
V gene: TRBV5-1
J gene: TRBJ1-3
CDR3 protein: CARRGPSGNTIYF
CDR3 DNA: TGCGCCCGCCGCGGCCCCTCTGGAAACACCATATATTTT

D gene: .
clone size: .
V gene: TRBV10-3
J gene: TRBJ2-7
CDR3 protein: CAISGKDGNSYEQYF
CDR3 DNA: TGTGCCATCAGTGGGAAGGACGGGAACTCCTACGAGCAGTACTTC

D gene: TRBD2
clone size: .
V gene: TRBV29-1
J gene: TRBJ2-2
CDR3 protein: CSVDSGINTGELFF
CDR3 DNA: TGCAGCGTAGATAGCGGGATTAACACCGGGGAGCTGTTTTTT

D gene: .
clone size: few
V gene: TRBV2
J gene: TRBJ1-5
CDR3 protein: CASSDSTGHQPQHF
CDR3 DNA: TGTGCCAGCAGTGATTCTACGGGTCATCAGCCCCAGCATTTT

D gene: .
clone size: .
V gene: TRBV5-1
J gene: TRBJ1-5
CDR3 protein: CASREGISNQPQHF
CDR3 DNA: TGCGCCAGCAGGGAGGGGATTAGCAATCAGCCCCAGCATTTT

D gene: TRBD1
clone size: .
V gene: TRBV5-6
J gene: TRBJ1-6
CDR3 protein: CASSLGQASNSPLHF
CDR3 DNA: TGTGCCAGCAGCCTGGGACAGGCCAGTAATTCACCCCTCCACTTT

D gene: .
clone size: .
V gene: TRBV7-8
J gene: TRBJ2-7
CDR3 protein: CASSLGTGPPYEQYF
CDR3 DNA: TGTGCCAGCAGCTTAGGGACTGGGCCTCCCTACGAGCAGTACTTC

D gene: TRBD2
clone size: once
V gene: TRBV28
J gene: TRBJ2-7
CDR3 protein: CASSSQQVGLAEQYF
CDR3 DNA: TGTGCCAGCAGTTCGCAACAGGTGGGACTAGCGGAGCAGTACTTC

D gene: .
clone size: once
V gene: TRBV27
J gene: TRBJ2-7
CDR3 protein: CASSLQNPYEQYF
CDR3 DNA: TGTGCCAGCAGTTTGCAGAACCCCTACGAGCAGTACTTC

D gene: .
clone size: once
V gene: TRBV7-2
J gene: TRBJ1-2
CDR3 protein: CASSPHSQRNYGYTF
CDR3 DNA: TGTGCCAGCAGCCCGCATTCACAACGGAACTATGGCTACACCTTC

D gene: .
clone size: .
V gene: TRBV7-8
J gene: TRBJ2-7
CDR3 protein: CASSLGGSGEQYF
CDR3 DNA: TGTGCCAGCAGCTTAGGGGGTTCGGGGGAGCAGTACTTC

D gene: TRBD2
clone size: .
V gene: TRBV5-1
J gene: TRBJ2-7
CDR3 protein: CASSLEALAAQSYEQYF
CDR3 DNA: TGCGCCAGCAGCTTGGAAGCACTAGCGGCTCAGTCCTACGAGCAGTACTTC

D gene: .
clone size: .
V gene: TRBV5-8
J gene: TRBJ1-1
CDR3 protein: CASSLVGGLTEAFF
CDR3 DNA: TGTGCCAGCAGCTTGGTTGGGGGTTTAACTGAAGCTTTCTTT

D gene: TRBD1
clone size: .
V gene: TRBV7-2
J gene: TRBJ1-3
CDR3 protein: CASRQTGLGNTIYF
CDR3 DNA: TGTGCCAGCAGACAGACAGGGCTAGGAAACACCATATATTTT

D gene: TRBD1
clone size: few
V gene: TRBV19
J gene: TRBJ2-1
CDR3 protein: CASTLTGQGEYNEQFF
CDR3 DNA: TGTGCCAGTACCCTTACCGGACAGGGCGAATACAATGAGCAGTTCTTC

D gene: .
clone size: .
V gene: TRBV6-6
J gene: TRBJ1-1
CDR3 protein: CASSYALPTVNTEAFF
CDR3 DNA: TGTGCCAGCAGTTACGCCCTACCCACGGTGAACACTGAAGCTTTCTTT

D gene: .
clone size: .
V gene: TRBV7-9
J gene: TRBJ1-5
CDR3 protein: CASGAGNQPQHF
CDR3 DNA: TGTGCCAGTGGGGCAGGGAATCAGCCCCAGCATTTT

D gene: .
clone size: .
V gene: TRBV19
J gene: TRBJ1-5
CDR3 protein: CASTYRQHSNQPQHF
CDR3 DNA: TGTGCCAGTACATACCGACAGCATAGCAATCAGCCCCAGCATTTT

D gene: .
clone size: once
V gene: TRBV5-4
J gene: TRBJ2-7
CDR3 protein: CASSFPARGSYEQYF
CDR3 DNA: TGTGCCAGCAGCTTTCCCGCGAGGGGCTCCTACGAGCAGTACTTC

D gene: .
clone size: few
V gene: TRBV9
J gene: TRBJ1-1
CDR3 protein: CASSVAYRVGEDTEAFF
CDR3 DNA: TGTGCCAGCAGCGTAGCTTACCGGGTTGGGGAGGACACTGAAGCTTTCTTT

D gene: TRBD1
clone size: .
V gene: TRBV7-2
J gene: TRBJ1-1
CDR3 protein: CASSLTTGVNTEAFF
CDR3 DNA: TGTGCCAGCAGCTTAACGACAGGGGTGAACACTGAAGCTTTCTTT

D gene: TRBD1
clone size: .
V gene: TRBV6-6
J gene: TRBJ1-5
CDR3 protein: CASRDLDRVQPQHF
CDR3 DNA: TGTGCCAGCAGGGACCTCGACAGGGTTCAGCCCCAGCATTTT

D gene: TRBD1
clone size: .
V gene: TRBV7-2
J gene: TRBJ1-1
CDR3 protein: CASSRQGNTEAFF
CDR3 DNA: TGTGCCAGCAGCCGACAGGGGAACACTGAAGCTTTCTTT

D gene: .
clone size: .
V gene: TRBV6-1
J gene: TRBJ1-1
CDR3 protein: CASTLNTEAFF
CDR3 DNA: TGTGCCAGCACCTTGAACACTGAAGCTTTCTTT

D gene: TRBD1
clone size: .
V gene: TRBV6-6
J gene: TRBJ2-7
CDR3 protein: CASETGDRYEQYF
CDR3 DNA: TGTGCCAGCGAGACAGGGGATCGCTACGAGCAGTACTTC

D gene: .
clone size: .
V gene: TRBV7-9
J gene: TRBJ1-2
CDR3 protein: CASSFEGRDGYTF
CDR3 DNA: TGTGCCAGCAGCTTCGAGGGGCGGGATGGCTACACCTTC

D gene: TRBD1
clone size: .
V gene: TRBV18
J gene: TRBJ1-3
CDR3 protein: CASSPTVTGSSGNTIYF
CDR3 DNA: TGTGCCAGCTCACCGACCGTGACAGGGTCCTCTGGAAACACCATATATTTT

D gene: .
clone size: .
V gene: TRBV29-1
J gene: TRBJ1-5
CDR3 protein: CSVKGGNQPQHF
CDR3 DNA: TGCAGCGTTAAAGGAGGAAATCAGCCCCAGCATTTT